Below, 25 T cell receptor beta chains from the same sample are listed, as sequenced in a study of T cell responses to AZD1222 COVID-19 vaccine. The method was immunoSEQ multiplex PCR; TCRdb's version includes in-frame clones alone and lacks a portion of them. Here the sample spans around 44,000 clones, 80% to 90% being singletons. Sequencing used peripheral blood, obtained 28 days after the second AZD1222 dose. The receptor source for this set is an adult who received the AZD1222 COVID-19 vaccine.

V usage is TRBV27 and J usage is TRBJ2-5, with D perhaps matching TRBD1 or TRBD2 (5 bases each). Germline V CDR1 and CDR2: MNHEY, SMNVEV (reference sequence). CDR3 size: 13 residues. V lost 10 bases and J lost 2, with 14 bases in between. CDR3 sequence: CATQTWGQETQYF. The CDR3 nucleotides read TGTGCCACCCAGACCTGGGGGCAAGAGACCCAGTACTTC.

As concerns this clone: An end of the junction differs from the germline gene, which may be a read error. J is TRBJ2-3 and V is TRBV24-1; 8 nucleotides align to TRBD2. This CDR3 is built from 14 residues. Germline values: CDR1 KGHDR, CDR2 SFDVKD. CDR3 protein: CATSDWTSKDTQYF. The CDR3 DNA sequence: TGTGCCACCAGTGATTGGACTAGCAAAGATACGCAGTATTTT.

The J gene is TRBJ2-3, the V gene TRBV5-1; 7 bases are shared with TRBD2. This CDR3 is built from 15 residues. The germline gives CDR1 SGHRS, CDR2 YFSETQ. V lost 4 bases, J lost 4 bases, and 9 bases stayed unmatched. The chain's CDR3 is CASSPLASGSDTQYF. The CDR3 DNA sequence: TGCGCCAGCAGCCCCCTCGCTAGCGGATCAGATACGCAGTATTTT.

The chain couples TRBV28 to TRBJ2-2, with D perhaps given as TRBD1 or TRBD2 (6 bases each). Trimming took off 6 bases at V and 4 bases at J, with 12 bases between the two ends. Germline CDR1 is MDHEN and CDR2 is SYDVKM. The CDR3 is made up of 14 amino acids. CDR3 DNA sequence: TGTGCCAGCAGGGGTAAGGGGGGCACCGGGGAGCTGTTTTTT. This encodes CASRGKGGTGELFF.

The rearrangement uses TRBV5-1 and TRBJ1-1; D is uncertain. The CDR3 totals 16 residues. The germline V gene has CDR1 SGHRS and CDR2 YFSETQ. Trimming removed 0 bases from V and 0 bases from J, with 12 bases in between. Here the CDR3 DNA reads TGCGCCAGCAGCTTGGACCGACCGTCCATGAACACTGAAGCTTTCTTT. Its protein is CASSLDRPSMNTEAFF.

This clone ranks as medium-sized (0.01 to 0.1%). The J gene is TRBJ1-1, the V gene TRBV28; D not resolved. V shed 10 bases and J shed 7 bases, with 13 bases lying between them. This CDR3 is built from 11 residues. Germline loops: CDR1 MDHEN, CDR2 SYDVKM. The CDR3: CAITMGREAFF. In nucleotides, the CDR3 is TGTGCCATAACAATGGGCCGTGAAGCTTTCTTT.

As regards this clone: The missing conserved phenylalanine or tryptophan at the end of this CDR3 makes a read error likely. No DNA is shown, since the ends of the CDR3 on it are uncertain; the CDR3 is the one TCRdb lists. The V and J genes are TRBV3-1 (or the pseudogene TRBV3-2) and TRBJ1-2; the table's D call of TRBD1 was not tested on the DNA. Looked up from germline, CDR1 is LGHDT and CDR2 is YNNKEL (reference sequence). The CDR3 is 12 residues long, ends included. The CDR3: CASSQVEQGLAN.

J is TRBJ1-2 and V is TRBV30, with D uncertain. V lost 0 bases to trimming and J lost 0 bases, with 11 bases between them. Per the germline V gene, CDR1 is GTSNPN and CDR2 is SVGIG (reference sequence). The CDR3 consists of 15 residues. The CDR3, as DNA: TGTGCCTGGAGTGTACTTCGCCCTCCTAACTATGGCTACACCTTC. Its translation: CAWSVLRPPNYGYTF.

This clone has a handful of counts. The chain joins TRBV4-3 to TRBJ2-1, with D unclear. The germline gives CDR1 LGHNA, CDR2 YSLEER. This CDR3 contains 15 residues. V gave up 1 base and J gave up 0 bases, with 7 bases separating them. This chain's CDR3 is CASSQVRSSYNEQFF. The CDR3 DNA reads TGCGCCAGCAGCCAAGTGAGGAGCTCCTACAATGAGCAGTTCTTC.

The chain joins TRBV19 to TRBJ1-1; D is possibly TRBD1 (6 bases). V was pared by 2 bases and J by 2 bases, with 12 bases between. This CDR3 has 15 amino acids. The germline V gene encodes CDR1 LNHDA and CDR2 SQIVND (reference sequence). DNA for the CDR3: TGTGCCAGTAGTATAACAGGGTACAGAAACACTGAAGCTTTCTTT. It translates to CASSITGYRNTEAFF.

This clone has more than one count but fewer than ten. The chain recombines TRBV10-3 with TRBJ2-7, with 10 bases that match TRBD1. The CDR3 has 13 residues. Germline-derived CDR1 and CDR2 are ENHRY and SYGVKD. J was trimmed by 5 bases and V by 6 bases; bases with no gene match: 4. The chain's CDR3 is CAIRGTGAHEQYF. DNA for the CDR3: TGTGCCATCAGAGGGACAGGGGCCCACGAGCAGTACTTC.

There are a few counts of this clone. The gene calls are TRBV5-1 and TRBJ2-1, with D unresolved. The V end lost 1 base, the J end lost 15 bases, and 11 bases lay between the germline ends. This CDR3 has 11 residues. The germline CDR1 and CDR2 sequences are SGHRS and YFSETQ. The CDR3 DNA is TGCGCCAGCAGCTTGTTAGGAGTGTGGTTCTTC. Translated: CASSLLGVWFF.

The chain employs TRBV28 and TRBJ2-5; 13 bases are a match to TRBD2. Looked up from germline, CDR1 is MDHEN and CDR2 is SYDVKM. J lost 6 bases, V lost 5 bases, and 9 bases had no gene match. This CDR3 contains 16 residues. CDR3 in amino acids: CASSPRGLAGRQTQYF. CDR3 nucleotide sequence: TGTGCCAGCAGTCCGCGGGGACTAGCGGGAAGGCAGACCCAGTACTTC.

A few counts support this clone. CDR3 amino acids: CASSQAQGGTEAFF. The DNA for the CDR3 is TGTGCCAGCAGCCAAGCCCAGGGCGGGACTGAAGCTTTCTTT. The chain carries TRBV4-2 and TRBJ1-1, with a weak D call TRBD1 (5 bases). Trimming removed 1 base from V and 5 bases from J, with 11 bases in between. This CDR3 region has 14 residues. The germline V gene encodes CDR1 LGHNA and CDR2 YNFKEQ.

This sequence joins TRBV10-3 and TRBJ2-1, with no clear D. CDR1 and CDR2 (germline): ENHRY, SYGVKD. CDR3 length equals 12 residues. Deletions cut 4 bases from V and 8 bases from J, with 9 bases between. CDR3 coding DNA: TGTGCCATCAGTGGCCAAGCACATGAGCAGTTCTTC. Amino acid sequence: CAISGQAHEQFF.

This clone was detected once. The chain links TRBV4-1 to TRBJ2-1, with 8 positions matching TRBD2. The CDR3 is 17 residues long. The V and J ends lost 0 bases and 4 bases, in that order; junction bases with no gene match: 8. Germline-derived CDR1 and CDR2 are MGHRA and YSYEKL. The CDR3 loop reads CASSQDKGRGVYNEQFF. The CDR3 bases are TGCGCCAGCAGCCAAGATAAGGGGCGGGGGGTTTACAATGAGCAGTTCTTC.

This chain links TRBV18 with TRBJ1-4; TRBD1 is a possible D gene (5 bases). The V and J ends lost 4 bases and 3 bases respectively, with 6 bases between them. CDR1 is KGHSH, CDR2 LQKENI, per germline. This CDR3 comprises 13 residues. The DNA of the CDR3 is TGTGCCAGCTCACGGGACGCTAATGAAAAACTGTTTTTT. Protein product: CASSRDANEKLFF.

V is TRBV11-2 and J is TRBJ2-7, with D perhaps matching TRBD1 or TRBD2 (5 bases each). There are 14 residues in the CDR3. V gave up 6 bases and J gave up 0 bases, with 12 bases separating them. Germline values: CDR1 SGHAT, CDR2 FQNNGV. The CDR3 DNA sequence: TGTGCCAGCAGACCCAGGGAGCTCTCCTACGAGCAGTACTTC. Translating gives CASRPRELSYEQYF.

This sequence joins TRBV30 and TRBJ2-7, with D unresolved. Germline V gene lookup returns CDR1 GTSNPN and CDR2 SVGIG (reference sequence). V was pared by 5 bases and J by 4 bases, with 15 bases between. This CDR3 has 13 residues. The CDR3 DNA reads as TGTGCCTGGGGAATAATTATGGGGTACGAGCAGTACTTC. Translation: CAWGIIMGYEQYF.

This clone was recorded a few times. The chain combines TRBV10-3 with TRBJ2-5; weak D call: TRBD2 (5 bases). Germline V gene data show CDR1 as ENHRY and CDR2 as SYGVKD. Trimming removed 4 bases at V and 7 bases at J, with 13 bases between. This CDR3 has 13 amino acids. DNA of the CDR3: TGTGCCATCAGTGCGGAGGAAAGAGTGACCCAGTACTTC. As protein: CAISAEERVTQYF.

Written as DNA, the CDR3 is TGTGCCAGCAGCTTGACAGGGGCTAATGAAAAACTGTTTTTT. Amino acid sequence: CASSLTGANEKLFF. The gene calls are TRBV3-1 (or the pseudogene TRBV3-2) and TRBJ1-4; 8 nucleotides match TRBD1. Germline V gene sequence: CDR1 LGHDT, CDR2 YNNKEL (reference sequence). V was pared by 5 bases and J by 3 bases, with 2 bases of the junction left unmatched. The CDR3 covers 14 residues.

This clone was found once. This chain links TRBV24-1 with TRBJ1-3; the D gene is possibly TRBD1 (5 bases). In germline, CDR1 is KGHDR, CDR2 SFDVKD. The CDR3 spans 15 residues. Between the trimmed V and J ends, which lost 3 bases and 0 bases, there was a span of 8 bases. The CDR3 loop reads CATSDTGTSGNTIYF. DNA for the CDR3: TGTGCCACCAGTGATACCGGGACCTCTGGAAACACCATATATTTT.

CDR3 amino acids: CASSTGANTGELFF. The DNA for the CDR3 is TGTGCCAGCAGCACAGGAGCGAACACCGGGGAGCTGTTTTTT. The V gene is TRBV28, the J gene TRBJ2-2; possibly TRBD1 for D (5 bases). Trimming stripped 6 bases from V and 0 bases from J, with 8 bases between. There are 14 residues in the CDR3. Germline CDR1 MDHEN, CDR2 SYDVKM.

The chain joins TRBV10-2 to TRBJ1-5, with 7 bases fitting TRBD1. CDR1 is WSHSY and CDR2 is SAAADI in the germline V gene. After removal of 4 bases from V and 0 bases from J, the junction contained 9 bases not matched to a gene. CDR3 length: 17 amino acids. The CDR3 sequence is CASSAAGTVYSNQPQHF. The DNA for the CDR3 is TGCGCCAGCAGTGCCGCCGGGACAGTCTATAGCAATCAGCCCCAGCATTTT.

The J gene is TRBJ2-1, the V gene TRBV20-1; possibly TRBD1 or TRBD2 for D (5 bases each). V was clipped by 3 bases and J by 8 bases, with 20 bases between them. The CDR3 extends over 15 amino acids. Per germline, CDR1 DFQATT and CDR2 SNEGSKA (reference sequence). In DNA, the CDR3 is TGCAGTGCTAGTGTAAGGGAGACGGTGGGGCATGAGCAGTTCTTC. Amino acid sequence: CSASVRETVGHEQFF.